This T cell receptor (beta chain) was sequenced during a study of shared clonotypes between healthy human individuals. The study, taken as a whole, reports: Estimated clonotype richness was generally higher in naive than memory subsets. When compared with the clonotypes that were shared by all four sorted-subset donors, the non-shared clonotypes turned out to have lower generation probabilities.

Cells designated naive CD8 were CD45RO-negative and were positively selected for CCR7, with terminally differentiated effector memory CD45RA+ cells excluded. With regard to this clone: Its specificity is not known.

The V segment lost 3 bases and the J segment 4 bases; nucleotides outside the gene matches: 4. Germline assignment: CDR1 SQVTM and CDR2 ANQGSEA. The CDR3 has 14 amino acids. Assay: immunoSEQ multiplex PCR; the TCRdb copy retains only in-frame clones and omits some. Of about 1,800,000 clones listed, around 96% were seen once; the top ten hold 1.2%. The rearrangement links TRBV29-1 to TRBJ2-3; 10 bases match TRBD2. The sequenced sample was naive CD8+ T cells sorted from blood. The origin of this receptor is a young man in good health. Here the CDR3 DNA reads TGCAGCGTTGAGCTAGCGGGAGAAGCAGATACGCAGTATTTT. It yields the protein CSVELAGEADTQYF.